The T cell receptor (beta chain) under discussion was sequenced for a study of T cell repertoires in cytomegalovirus infection. Study information: Matching HLA type and CMV infection were both indicated by public TCR beta signatures. Study results and limitations: There were HLA-C-restricted CMV-specific TCR beta clonotypes dominating the ex vivo response. Cumulative frequency (of public TCR beta family members) identified carriers of CMV plus the relevant HLA.

This clonotype was counted many times. The antigen is undetermined. This CDR3 region has 16 residues. V lost 5 bases and J 2 bases, leaving 15 bases between the germline ends. Germline-derived CDR1 and CDR2 are SGHTA and FQGNSA. Via MiXCR, TCRdb re-called the reads, giving one row per CDR3 protein. The top ten hold 3.5% to 4.5% of the sample, which has roughly 320,000 distinct CDR3 sequences, around a tenth seen once. The chain has TRBV7-2 and TRBJ1-4; possibly TRBD1 for D (5 bases). The sequenced material came from PBMCs. The clonotype comes from a human donor in good health (CMV status not recorded). Some clones in this sample may be carry-over from other donors' samples. CDR3 nucleotides: TGTGCCAGCAGCCCCAAGCGGGCAGGGACTAATGAAAAACTGTTTTTT. Its translation is CASSPKRAGTNEKLFF.